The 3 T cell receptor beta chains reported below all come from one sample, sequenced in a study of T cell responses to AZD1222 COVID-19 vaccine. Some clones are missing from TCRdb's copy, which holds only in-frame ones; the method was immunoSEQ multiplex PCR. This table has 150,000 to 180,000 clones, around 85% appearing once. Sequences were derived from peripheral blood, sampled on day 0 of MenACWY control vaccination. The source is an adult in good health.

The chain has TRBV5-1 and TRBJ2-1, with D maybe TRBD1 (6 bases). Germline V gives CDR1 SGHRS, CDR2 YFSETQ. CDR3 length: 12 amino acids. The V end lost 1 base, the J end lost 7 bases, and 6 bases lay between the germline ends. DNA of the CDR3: TGCGCCAGCAGCTTGCAGGGGAATGAGCAGTTCTTC. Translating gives CASSLQGNEQFF.

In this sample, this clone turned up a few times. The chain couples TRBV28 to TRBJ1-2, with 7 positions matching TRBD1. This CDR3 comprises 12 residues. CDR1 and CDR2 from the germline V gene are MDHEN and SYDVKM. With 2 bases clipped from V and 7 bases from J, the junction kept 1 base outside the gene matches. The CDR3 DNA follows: TGTGCCAGCAGTTTAAGGGGGCTTGGCTACACCTTC. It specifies CASSLRGLGYTF.

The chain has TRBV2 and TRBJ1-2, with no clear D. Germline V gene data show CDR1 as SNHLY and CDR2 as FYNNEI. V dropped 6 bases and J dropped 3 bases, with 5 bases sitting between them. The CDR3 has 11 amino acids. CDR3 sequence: CASRGDYGYTF. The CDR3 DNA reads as TGTGCCAGCAGGGGCGACTATGGCTACACCTTC.